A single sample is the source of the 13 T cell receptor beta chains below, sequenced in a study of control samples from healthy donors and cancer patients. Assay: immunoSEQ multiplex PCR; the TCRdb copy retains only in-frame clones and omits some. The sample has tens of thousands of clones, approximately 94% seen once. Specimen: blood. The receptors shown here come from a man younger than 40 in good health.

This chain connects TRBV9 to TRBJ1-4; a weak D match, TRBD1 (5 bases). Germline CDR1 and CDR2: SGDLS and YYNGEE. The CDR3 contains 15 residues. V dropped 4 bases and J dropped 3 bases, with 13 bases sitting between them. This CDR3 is CASSPRQSSNEKLFF. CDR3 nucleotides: TGTGCCAGCAGCCCCCGACAGTCTTCTAATGAAAAACTGTTTTTT. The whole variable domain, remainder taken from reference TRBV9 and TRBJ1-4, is DSGVTQTPKHLITATGQRVTLRCSPRSGDLSVYWYQQSLDQGLQFLIQYYNGEERAKGNILERFSAQQFPDLHSELNLSSLELGDSALYFCASSPRQSSNEKLFFGSGTQLSVL.

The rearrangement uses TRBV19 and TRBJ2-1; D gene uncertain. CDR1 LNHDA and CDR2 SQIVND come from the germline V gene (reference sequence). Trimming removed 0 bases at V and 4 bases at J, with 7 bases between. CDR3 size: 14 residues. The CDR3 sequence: CASSIDVGYNEQFF. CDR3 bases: TGTGCCAGTAGTATAGACGTAGGTTACAATGAGCAGTTCTTC.

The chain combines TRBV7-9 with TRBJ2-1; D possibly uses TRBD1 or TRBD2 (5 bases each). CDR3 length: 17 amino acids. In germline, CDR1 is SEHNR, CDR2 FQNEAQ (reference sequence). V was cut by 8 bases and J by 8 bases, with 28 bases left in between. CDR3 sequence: CASLRWQGTNRGDEQFF. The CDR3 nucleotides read TGTGCCAGCCTGAGGTGGCAGGGAACTAATCGAGGGGATGAGCAGTTCTTC.

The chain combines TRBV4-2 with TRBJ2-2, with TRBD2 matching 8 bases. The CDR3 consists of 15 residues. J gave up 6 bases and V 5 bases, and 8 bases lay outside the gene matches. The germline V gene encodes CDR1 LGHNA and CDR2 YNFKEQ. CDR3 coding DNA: TGTGCCAGCAGCGCGGGGGGAGGGACTGCCGGGGAGCTGTTTTTT. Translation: CASSAGGGTAGELFF.

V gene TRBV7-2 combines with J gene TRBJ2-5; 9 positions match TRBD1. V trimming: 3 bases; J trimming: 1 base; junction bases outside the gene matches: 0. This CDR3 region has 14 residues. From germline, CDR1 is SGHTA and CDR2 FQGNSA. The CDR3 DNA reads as TGTGCCAGCAGCTTGGACAGGGGCCAAGAGACCCAGTACTTC. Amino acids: CASSLDRGQETQYF. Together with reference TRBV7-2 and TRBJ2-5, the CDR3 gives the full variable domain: GAGVSQSPSNKVTEKGKDVELRCDPISGHTALYWYRQSLGQGLEFLIYFQGNSAPDKSGLPSDRFSAERTGGSVSTLTIQRTQQEDSAVYLCASSLDRGQETQYFGPGTRLLVL.

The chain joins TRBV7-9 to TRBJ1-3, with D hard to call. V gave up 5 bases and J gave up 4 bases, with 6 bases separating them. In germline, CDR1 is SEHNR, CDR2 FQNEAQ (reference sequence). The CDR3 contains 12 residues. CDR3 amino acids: CASSPQGNTIYF. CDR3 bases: TGTGCCAGCAGCCCACAGGGAAACACCATATATTTT.

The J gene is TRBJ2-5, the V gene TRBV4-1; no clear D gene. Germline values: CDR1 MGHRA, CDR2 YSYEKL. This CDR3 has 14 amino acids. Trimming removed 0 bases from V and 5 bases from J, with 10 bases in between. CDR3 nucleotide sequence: TGCGCCAGCAGCCAAGACGTATTTGTTGAGACCCAGTACTTC. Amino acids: CASSQDVFVETQYF.

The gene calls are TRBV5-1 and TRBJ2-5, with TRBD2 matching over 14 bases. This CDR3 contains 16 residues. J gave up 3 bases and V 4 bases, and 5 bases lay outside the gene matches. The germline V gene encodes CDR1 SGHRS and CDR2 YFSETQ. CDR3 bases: TGCGCCAGCAGCAGCTGGACTAGCGGGAGGAAAGAGACCCAGTACTTC. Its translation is CASSSWTSGRKETQYF.

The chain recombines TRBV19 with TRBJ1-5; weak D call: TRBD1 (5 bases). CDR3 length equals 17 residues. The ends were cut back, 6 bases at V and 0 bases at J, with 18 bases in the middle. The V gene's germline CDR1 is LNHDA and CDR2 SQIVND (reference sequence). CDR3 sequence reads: CASSRGEGAGSNQPQHF. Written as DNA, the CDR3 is TGTGCCAGTAGCCGAGGGGAAGGGGCTGGTAGCAATCAGCCCCAGCATTTT.

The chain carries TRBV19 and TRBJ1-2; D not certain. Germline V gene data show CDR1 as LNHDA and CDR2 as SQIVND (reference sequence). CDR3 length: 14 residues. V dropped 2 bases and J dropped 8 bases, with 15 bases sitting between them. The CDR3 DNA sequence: TGTGCCAGTAGTATAAGCGCTAGGGTGTGGGGCTACACCTTC. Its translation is CASSISARVWGYTF.

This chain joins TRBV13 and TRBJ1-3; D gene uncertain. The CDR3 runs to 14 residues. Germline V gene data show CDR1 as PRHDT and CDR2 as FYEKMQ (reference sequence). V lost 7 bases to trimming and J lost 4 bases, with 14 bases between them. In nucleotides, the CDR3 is TGTGCCAGCACACGAGCAGGCCCCGGAAACACCATATATTTT. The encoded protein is CASTRAGPGNTIYF. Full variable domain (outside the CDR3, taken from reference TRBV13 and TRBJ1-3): AAGVIQSPRHLIKEKRETATLKCYPIPRHDTVYWYQQGPGQDPQFLISFYEKMQSDKGSIPDRFSAQQFSDYHSELNMSSLELGDSALYFCASTRAGPGNTIYFGEGSWLTVV.

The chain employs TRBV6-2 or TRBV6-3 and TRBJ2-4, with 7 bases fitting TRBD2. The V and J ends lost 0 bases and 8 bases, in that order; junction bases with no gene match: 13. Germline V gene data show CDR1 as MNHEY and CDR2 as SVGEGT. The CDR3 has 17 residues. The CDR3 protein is CASSYSFSGSPRDIQYF. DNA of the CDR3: TGTGCCAGCAGTTACTCCTTTAGCGGGTCCCCCAGGGACATTCAGTACTTC.

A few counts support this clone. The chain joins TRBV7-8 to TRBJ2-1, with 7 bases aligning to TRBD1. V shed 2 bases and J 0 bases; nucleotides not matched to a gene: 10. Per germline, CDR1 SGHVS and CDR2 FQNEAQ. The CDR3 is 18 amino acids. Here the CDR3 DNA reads TGTGCCAGCAGCTTAAGACAGGGCTCGGCTCGCTCCTACAATGAGCAGTTCTTC. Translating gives CASSLRQGSARSYNEQFF.